The 18 T cell receptor beta chains below come from one sample, sequenced in a study of somatic mutations in cytotoxic T cells in rheumatoid arthritis. The protocol was immunoSEQ multiplex PCR, while the TCRdb copy is restricted to in-frame clones and leaves out a portion. The repertoire has about 11,000 clones, approximately 69% of them found once; the top ten carry about 9.3%. The specimen sequenced was CD8+ T cells sorted from blood. The origin of the receptors is a man in his 70s in good health.

This clone occurred a few times. The rearrangement uses TRBV4-3 and TRBJ1-2; D gene uncertain. Trimming cost V 4 bases and J 2 bases, with 8 bases left between them. The CDR3 runs to 13 residues. CDR1 LGHNA and CDR2 YSLEER come from the germline V gene. In DNA form, the CDR3 reads TGCGCCAGCAGCCCAGGCGGGAACTATGGCTACACCTTC. It codes for CASSPGGNYGYTF.

Concerning this clone: A read error may be the cause here, since a much bigger clone is one base away. The chain recombines TRBV2 with TRBJ1-5, with 7 bases lining up with TRBD1. This CDR3 comprises 15 residues. V lost 6 bases to trimming and J lost 7 bases; unmatched junction nucleotides: 12. The germline gives CDR1 SNHLY, CDR2 FYNNEI. CDR3 in DNA: TGTGCCAGCAGAGCCGGGACAGAGAACTGGCAGCCCCAGCATTTT. Protein sequence: CASRAGTENWQPQHF.

The chain couples TRBV28 to TRBJ2-2; 9 bases map to TRBD1. The CDR3 covers 16 residues. V dropped 2 bases and J dropped 4; count of bases not matched to a gene: 5. Germline lookup yields CDR1 MDHEN and CDR2 SYDVKM. The DNA of the CDR3 is TGTGCCAGCAGTTTAATGTTGACAGGGGGCACCGGGGAGCTGTTTTTT. Translating it yields CASSLMLTGGTGELFF.

This chain links TRBV7-3 with TRBJ2-7, with TRBD1 as a possible D gene (5 bases). Germline assignment: CDR1 SGHTA and CDR2 FQGTGA. CDR3 length: 13 amino acids. V was shortened by 2 bases and J by 6 bases, with 11 bases between the two germline ends. In DNA, the CDR3 is TGTGCCAGCAGCTTATTACAGGAACGCGAGCAGTACTTC. Translated, it gives CASSLLQEREQYF.

This chain links TRBV28 with TRBJ2-7; D remains ambiguous. The germline V and J ends were trimmed by 3 bases and 0 bases, with 12 bases remaining between them. The CDR3 contains 15 residues. The germline CDR1 and CDR2 sequences are MDHEN and SYDVKM. The CDR3 DNA is TGTGCCAGCAGTTTGTTGCTACTGGACTCCTACGAGCAGTACTTC. Translating it yields CASSLLLLDSYEQYF.

J is TRBJ2-7 and V is TRBV28; 8 bases map to TRBD1. There are 14 residues in the CDR3. V lost 4 bases, J lost 2 bases, and 4 bases stayed unmatched. Germline CDR1 and CDR2: MDHEN and SYDVKM. This CDR3 reads CASSYGTGPYEQYF. The CDR3 region has the DNA TGTGCCAGCAGTTACGGGACAGGACCCTACGAGCAGTACTTC.

The V call is TRBV28, the J call TRBJ2-5; 11 nucleotides agree with TRBD2. V dropped 4 bases and J dropped 1; count of bases not matched to a gene: 8. Per the germline V gene, CDR1 is MDHEN and CDR2 is SYDVKM. The CDR3 length is 17 residues. CDR3 sequence reads: CASSSGGLADAQETQYF. CDR3 bases: TGTGCCAGCAGTTCCGGGGGACTAGCGGACGCCCAAGAGACCCAGTACTTC. The full variable domain, its missing parts supplied by reference TRBV28 and TRBJ2-5, is DVKVTQSSRYLVKRTGEKVFLECVQDMDHENMFWYRQDPGLGLRLIYFSYDVKMKEKGDIPEGYSVSREKKERFSLILESASTNQTSMYLCASSSGGLADAQETQYFGPGTRLLVL.

This chain joins TRBV13 and TRBJ2-3, with D uncertain. CDR3 length equals 14 residues. Germline V gene data show CDR1 as PRHDT and CDR2 as FYEKMQ (reference sequence). Trimming stripped 1 base from V and 0 bases from J, with 5 bases between. The CDR3 spells CASSLDDSTDTQYF. CDR3 sequence (DNA): TGTGCCAGCAGCTTAGATGACAGCACAGATACGCAGTATTTT.

The chain joins TRBV15 to TRBJ1-1; the D gene is possibly TRBD1 (6 bases). This CDR3 contains 15 residues. V dropped 1 base and J dropped 1 base, with 10 bases sitting between them. CDR1 LNHNV and CDR2 YYDKDF come from the germline V gene (reference sequence). The CDR3 loop is CATSRGTTGNTEAFF. CDR3 nucleotides: TGTGCCACCAGCAGAGGAACGACAGGGAACACTGAAGCTTTCTTT.

This rearrangement joins TRBV7-2 to TRBJ2-7, with TRBD1 as a possible D gene (7 bases). CDR1 is SGHTA and CDR2 is FQGNSA in the germline V gene. Trimming stripped 1 base from V and 2 bases from J, with 12 bases between. The CDR3 loop spans 15 amino acids. The CDR3: CASSLEAGGPYEQYF. In DNA form, the CDR3 reads TGTGCCAGCAGCTTAGAAGCAGGGGGGCCCTACGAGCAGTACTTC.

This clone was detected once. The chain recombines TRBV7-9 with TRBJ2-7; D uncertain. This CDR3 is built from 14 residues. The V and J ends lost 3 bases and 0 bases respectively, with 9 bases between them. CDR1 and CDR2 from the germline V gene are SEHNR and FQNEAQ (reference sequence). The DNA for the CDR3 is TGTGCCAGCAGCTTGGTTGGAAGCTCCTACGAGCAGTACTTC. Protein product: CASSLVGSSYEQYF.

The V call is TRBV10-3, the J call TRBJ2-3; D possibly corresponds to TRBD1 (5 bases). V shed 6 bases and J shed 0 bases, with 7 bases lying between them. There are 13 residues in the CDR3. Per germline, CDR1 ENHRY and CDR2 SYGVKD. The CDR3 sequence: CAISRTSTDTQYF. CDR3 bases: TGTGCCATCAGCAGGACAAGCACAGATACGCAGTATTTT.

The CDR3 DNA reads as TGTGCCAGCAGCTCGACTAGCGGGCCGTCAGATACGCAGTATTTT. Protein sequence: CASSSTSGPSDTQYF. The J gene is TRBJ2-3, the V gene TRBV7-2; the match to TRBD2 covers 10 bases. The CDR3 sequence is 15 residues long. J gave up 4 bases and V 4 bases, and 5 bases lay outside the gene matches. Germline V lookup: CDR1 SGHTA, CDR2 FQGNSA. The full variable domain, in which reference TRBV7-2 and TRBJ2-3 provide the parts outside the CDR3, is GAGVSQSPSNKVTEKGKDVELRCDPISGHTALYWYRQSLGQGLEFLIYFQGNSAPDKSGLPSDRFSAERTGGSVSTLTIQRTQQEDSAVYLCASSSTSGPSDTQYFGPGTRLTVL.

The rearrangement links TRBV7-2 to TRBJ2-2; no firm D call. Germline lookup yields CDR1 SGHTA and CDR2 FQGNSA. Trimming shortened V by 1 base and J by 4 bases, and 10 bases separated the two germline ends. The CDR3 consists of 15 residues. CDR3 loop: CASSLGPPGTGELFF. CDR3 DNA: TGTGCCAGCAGCTTAGGTCCCCCTGGCACCGGGGAGCTGTTTTTT.

Notes on this clone: The junction and the germline gene differ at one end; a read error may be behind it. The chain couples TRBV7-7 to TRBJ1-1, with 7 bases matching TRBD1. The CDR3 is 15 residues long. Germline loops: CDR1 SSHAT, CDR2 FNYEAQ (reference sequence). This chain's CDR3 is CASSHGDSHNTEAFF. As DNA, the CDR3 is TGTGCTAGCAGCCACGGGGACAGTCATAACACTGAAGCTTTCTTT. The full variable domain, completed using reference TRBV7-7 and TRBJ1-1, is GAGVSQSPRYKVTKRGQDVTLRCDPISSHATLYWYQQALGQGPEFLTYFNYEAQPDKSGLPSDRFSAERPEGSISTLTIQRTEQRDSAMYRCASSHGDSHNTEAFFGQGTRLTVV.

V and J are TRBV27 and TRBJ2-7; 14 nucleotides match TRBD2. Looked up from germline, CDR1 is MNHEY and CDR2 is SMNVEV (reference sequence). The J segment lost 7 bases and the V segment lost 5 bases, leaving 10 bases of the junction unmatched. The CDR3 consists of 16 residues. The CDR3 region is CASSPLGLAGVGEQYF. The CDR3 coding sequence is TGTGCCAGCAGTCCCCTGGGACTAGCGGGAGTAGGGGAGCAGTACTTC.

This clone was found once. The J gene is TRBJ2-7, the V gene TRBV7-9; possible D gene TRBD1, 5 bases. Germline CDR1 reads SEHNR; CDR2 reads FQNEAQ (reference sequence). V lost 5 bases and J 0 bases, leaving 8 bases between the germline ends. This CDR3 region has 13 residues. The CDR3 region has the DNA TGTGCCAGCAGCCCGACAGTCTCCTACGAGCAGTACTTC. Translation gives CASSPTVSYEQYF.

The table lists this clone with a count of one. This chain connects TRBV7-8 to TRBJ2-7, with TRBD1 identical over 8 bases. The CDR3 is made up of 16 amino acids. Unmatched junction bases numbered 11, after V lost 1 base and J lost 6 bases. Germline CDR1 is SGHVS and CDR2 is FQNEAQ. The CDR3: CASSLEQKTGVSEQYF. As DNA, the CDR3 is TGTGCCAGCAGCTTAGAACAAAAGACAGGGGTTTCCGAGCAGTACTTC.